Listed below are T cell receptor beta chains from one sample, sequenced in a study of T-cell reconstitution after alpha-beta-depleted transplantation in children. TCRdb re-called the PCR reads with MiXCR, one entry per CDR3 protein. Here the sample spans about 610,000 distinct CDR3 sequences, about 10% being singletons. Sequences were derived from PBMCs from the stem cell graft donor, sampled from the stem cell graft. The receptors here all came from a human donor who donated a stem cell graft to a child with acute myeloid leukemia. The CDR3 runs from the conserved cysteine through the conserved F or W. The D gene is left open where the match is weak. The size of a clone is reported for some rows only, either as once, few or many, or as a class for expanded clones.

v_call: TRBV7-9
d_call: .
j_call: TRBJ1-5
clone_size: many
cdr3_nt: TGTGCCAGCAGCTTAGAAGGAGGGGGGGTCTCGCCCCAGCATTTT
cdr3_aa: CASSLEGGGVSPQHF

v_call: TRBV7-6
d_call: .
j_call: TRBJ2-7
clone_size: many
cdr3_nt: TGTGCCAGCAGCTTCGGACAGAGCTCCTACGAGCAGTACTTC
cdr3_aa: CASSFGQSSYEQYF

v_call: TRBV25-1
d_call: TRBD1
j_call: TRBJ2-7
clone_size: many
cdr3_nt: TGTGCCAGCAGTGGGACAGGGGGCAATATGCAGTACTTC
cdr3_aa: CASSGTGGNMQYF

v_call: TRBV28
d_call: .
j_call: TRBJ2-1
clone_size: .
cdr3_nt: TGTGCCACTTCCAGGGCCCTCTACAATGAGCAGTTCTTC
cdr3_aa: CATSRALYNEQFF

v_call: TRBV9
d_call: TRBD1
j_call: TRBJ2-1
clone_size: .
cdr3_nt: TGTGCCAGCAGCAAGAGACAGGGTGGCGGGAATGAGCAGTTCTTC
cdr3_aa: CASSKRQGGGNEQFF

v_call: TRBV3-1
d_call: .
j_call: TRBJ2-5
clone_size: .
cdr3_nt: TGTGCCAGCAGCCGCCGCACGACAGGCGTCCAAGAGACCCAGTACTTC
cdr3_aa: CASSRRTTGVQETQYF

v_call: TRBV7-2
d_call: TRBD2
j_call: TRBJ2-5
clone_size: .
cdr3_nt: TGTGCCAGCAGCTCGGCTAGCGGGAACCGGGAGACCCAGTACTTC
cdr3_aa: CASSSASGNRETQYF

v_call: TRBV29-1
d_call: TRBD2
j_call: TRBJ2-1
clone_size: few
cdr3_nt: TGCAGCGTCGAAGGGTCTAGCGGGAACTCCTACAATGAGCAGTTCTTC
cdr3_aa: CSVEGSSGNSYNEQFF

v_call: TRBV7-9
d_call: .
j_call: TRBJ2-1
clone_size: many
cdr3_nt: TGTGCCAGCAGCTCCAGACTAGTTTCCTACAATGAGCAGTTCTTC
cdr3_aa: CASSSRLVSYNEQFF

v_call: TRBV12-3/TRBV12-4
d_call: .
j_call: TRBJ2-1
clone_size: many
cdr3_nt: TGTGCCAGCAGTTCCGGGACTGGCAATGAGCAGTTCTTC
cdr3_aa: CASSSGTGNEQFF

v_call: TRBV6-1
d_call: .
j_call: TRBJ1-2
clone_size: few
cdr3_nt: TGTGCCAGCAGTGAAAGGGATGTGGATGGCTACACCTTC
cdr3_aa: CASSERDVDGYTF

v_call: TRBV7-2
d_call: .
j_call: TRBJ2-1
clone_size: .
cdr3_nt: TGTGCCAGCAGCATAACTAACTACAATGAGCAGTTCTTC
cdr3_aa: CASSITNYNEQFF

v_call: TRBV29-1
d_call: .
j_call: TRBJ1-1
clone_size: .
cdr3_nt: TGCAGCGTTGAGAACCCGTCTTTAAGGGGCGGAACTGAAGCTTTCTTT
cdr3_aa: CSVENPSLRGGTEAFF

v_call: TRBV29-1
d_call: TRBD1
j_call: TRBJ1-6
clone_size: .
cdr3_nt: TGCAGCGTTACGATGGGGACAGGGGTCTCACCCCTCCACTTT
cdr3_aa: CSVTMGTGVSPLHF

v_call: TRBV12-3/TRBV12-4
d_call: .
j_call: TRBJ2-7
clone_size: many
cdr3_nt: TGTGCCAGCAGCGACGAGCCGGAAAACGCCTACGAGCAGTACTTC
cdr3_aa: CASSDEPENAYEQYF

v_call: TRBV14
d_call: .
j_call: TRBJ2-5
clone_size: once
cdr3_nt: TGTGCCAGCAGCCCCGCCACCCGTGGGGAGACCCAGTACTTC
cdr3_aa: CASSPATRGETQYF

v_call: TRBV10-3
d_call: TRBD1
j_call: TRBJ1-6
clone_size: many
cdr3_nt: TGTGCCATCAGTGAGTCACCGACAGGGGTGAATTCACCCCTCCACTTT
cdr3_aa: CAISESPTGVNSPLHF

v_call: TRBV7-2
d_call: TRBD1
j_call: TRBJ2-5
clone_size: .
cdr3_nt: TGTGCCAGCAGCTTCGGGACAGGGGGCTCACGTAAAGAGACCCAGTACTTC
cdr3_aa: CASSFGTGGSRKETQYF

v_call: TRBV7-3
d_call: TRBD2
j_call: TRBJ2-1
clone_size: few
cdr3_nt: TGTGCCAGCAGCCGAACCCGACTAGCGGGAGACCCGGGGTCTGAGCAGTTCTTC
cdr3_aa: CASSRTRLAGDPGSEQFF

v_call: TRBV20-1
d_call: .
j_call: TRBJ2-2
clone_size: .
cdr3_nt: TGCAGTGCTAGAGATCCTAGCGTGGACGCGAACACCGGGGAGCTGTTTTTT
cdr3_aa: CSARDPSVDANTGELFF

v_call: TRBV9
d_call: TRBD2
j_call: TRBJ2-3
clone_size: many
cdr3_nt: TGTGCCAGCAGCGTAGTCGGCGGGGGGGATACGCAGTATTTT
cdr3_aa: CASSVVGGGDTQYF

v_call: TRBV20-1
d_call: TRBD1
j_call: TRBJ2-7
clone_size: .
cdr3_nt: TGCAGTGCCCCCCGAGACAGGGTTAGCGAGCAGTACTTC
cdr3_aa: CSAPRDRVSEQYF

v_call: TRBV10-3
d_call: TRBD2
j_call: TRBJ2-7
clone_size: .
cdr3_nt: TGTGCCGTCTCCCGGACTAGCGGGACCTACGAGCAGTACTTC
cdr3_aa: CAVSRTSGTYEQYF

v_call: TRBV20-1
d_call: .
j_call: TRBJ1-3
clone_size: .
cdr3_nt: TGCAGTGGAATAGGGAGCTCTGGAAACACCATATATTTT
cdr3_aa: CSGIGSSGNTIYF

v_call: TRBV20-1
d_call: .
j_call: TRBJ2-7
clone_size: .
cdr3_nt: TGCAGTGCTAGAGATATAAAGCGCCCTTACTTC
cdr3_aa: CSARDIKRPYF

v_call: TRBV4-3
d_call: .
j_call: TRBJ2-1
clone_size: .
cdr3_nt: TGCGCCAGCAGCCAAGATAGCCGGGGGGCGTCCTACAATGAGCAGTTCTTC
cdr3_aa: CASSQDSRGASYNEQFF

v_call: TRBV12-3/TRBV12-4
d_call: .
j_call: TRBJ2-2
clone_size: many
cdr3_nt: TGTGCCAGCAGGTACGCCTACACCGGGGAGCTGTTTTTT
cdr3_aa: CASRYAYTGELFF

v_call: TRBV20-1
d_call: .
j_call: TRBJ2-1
clone_size: .
cdr3_nt: TGCAGTGCTAGAGAGGGTAGCGGCAGACACGAGCAGTTCTTC
cdr3_aa: CSAREGSGRHEQFF

v_call: TRBV5-6
d_call: .
j_call: TRBJ2-5
clone_size: few
cdr3_nt: TGTGCCAGCAGCTCCCTCAGGGGCCAGTACTTC
cdr3_aa: CASSSLRGQYF

v_call: TRBV4-2
d_call: TRBD1
j_call: TRBJ1-2
clone_size: .
cdr3_nt: TGTGCCAGCAGCCAAGATAACAGGGGGAAGGACTATGGCTACACCTTC
cdr3_aa: CASSQDNRGKDYGYTF

v_call: TRBV7-2
d_call: TRBD1
j_call: TRBJ2-7
clone_size: .
cdr3_nt: TGTGCCAGCAGCTTAAGTGACAGGGGCACCTACGAGCAGTACTTC
cdr3_aa: CASSLSDRGTYEQYF

v_call: TRBV20-1
d_call: .
j_call: TRBJ2-1
clone_size: few
cdr3_nt: TGCAGTGCTAGAGATCAAGATAGCGGATATTACAATGAGCAGTTCTTC
cdr3_aa: CSARDQDSGYYNEQFF

v_call: TRBV7-6
d_call: .
j_call: TRBJ2-3
clone_size: few
cdr3_nt: TGTGCCAGCAGCTCCAAGCGAACGGGAACAGATACGCAGTATTTT
cdr3_aa: CASSSKRTGTDTQYF

v_call: TRBV4-3
d_call: .
j_call: TRBJ2-6
clone_size: few
cdr3_nt: TGCGCCAGCAGCCGAGACAGAACTGGGGCCAACGTCCTGACTTTC
cdr3_aa: CASSRDRTGANVLTF

v_call: TRBV6-5
d_call: TRBD1
j_call: TRBJ1-1
clone_size: many
cdr3_nt: TGTGCCAGCAGTTACTCGTTACAGGGGCTCACTGAAGCTTTCTTT
cdr3_aa: CASSYSLQGLTEAFF

v_call: TRBV5-1
d_call: TRBD2
j_call: TRBJ2-1
clone_size: many
cdr3_nt: TGCGCCAGCAGCCCCGGCCTAGCGGGAGGGTCCTCCCAGTTCTTC
cdr3_aa: CASSPGLAGGSSQFF

v_call: TRBV10-3
d_call: TRBD1
j_call: TRBJ1-1
clone_size: .
cdr3_nt: TGTGCCATCACCATCGGACAGGGTGGGAACACTGAAGCTTTCTTT
cdr3_aa: CAITIGQGGNTEAFF

v_call: TRBV20-1
d_call: .
j_call: TRBJ2-4
clone_size: few
cdr3_nt: TGCAGTGCTCTGCGCGAAAACATTCAGTACTTC
cdr3_aa: CSALRENIQYF

v_call: TRBV20-1
d_call: .
j_call: TRBJ2-7
clone_size: many
cdr3_nt: TGCAGTGCTAGGGGTCCGGGCCGGTTCCACTACGAGCAGTACTTC
cdr3_aa: CSARGPGRFHYEQYF

v_call: TRBV3-1
d_call: .
j_call: TRBJ2-7
clone_size: .
cdr3_nt: TGTGCCAGCAGCCAAGATAAAGTGGCCGATTATTCCTACGAGCAGTACTTC
cdr3_aa: CASSQDKVADYSYEQYF

v_call: TRBV20-1
d_call: .
j_call: TRBJ2-5
clone_size: .
cdr3_nt: TGCAGTGCTAGAGACCAACTAGGGGGGGAGACCCAGTACTTC
cdr3_aa: CSARDQLGGETQYF

v_call: TRBV6-1
d_call: .
j_call: TRBJ1-6
clone_size: many
cdr3_nt: TGTGCCAGCAGTACAATCTCTGGAGGGAGTCGGGGTTCACCCCTCCACTTT
cdr3_aa: CASSTISGGSRGSPLHF

v_call: TRBV29-1
d_call: .
j_call: TRBJ1-2
clone_size: few
cdr3_nt: TGCAGCGTTGAAGGCGGCAGCAGTCATGGCTACACCTTC
cdr3_aa: CSVEGGSSHGYTF

v_call: TRBV27
d_call: TRBD2
j_call: TRBJ2-1
clone_size: many
cdr3_nt: TGTGCCAGCAGTCTGACTAGCGGGAGGGCAGGCGATGAGCAGTTCTTC
cdr3_aa: CASSLTSGRAGDEQFF

v_call: TRBV9
d_call: .
j_call: TRBJ2-3
clone_size: few
cdr3_nt: TGTGCCAGCAGAAGAGGGGGATCCGGGGGCAGGTTAGATACGCAGTATTTT
cdr3_aa: CASRRGGSGGRLDTQYF